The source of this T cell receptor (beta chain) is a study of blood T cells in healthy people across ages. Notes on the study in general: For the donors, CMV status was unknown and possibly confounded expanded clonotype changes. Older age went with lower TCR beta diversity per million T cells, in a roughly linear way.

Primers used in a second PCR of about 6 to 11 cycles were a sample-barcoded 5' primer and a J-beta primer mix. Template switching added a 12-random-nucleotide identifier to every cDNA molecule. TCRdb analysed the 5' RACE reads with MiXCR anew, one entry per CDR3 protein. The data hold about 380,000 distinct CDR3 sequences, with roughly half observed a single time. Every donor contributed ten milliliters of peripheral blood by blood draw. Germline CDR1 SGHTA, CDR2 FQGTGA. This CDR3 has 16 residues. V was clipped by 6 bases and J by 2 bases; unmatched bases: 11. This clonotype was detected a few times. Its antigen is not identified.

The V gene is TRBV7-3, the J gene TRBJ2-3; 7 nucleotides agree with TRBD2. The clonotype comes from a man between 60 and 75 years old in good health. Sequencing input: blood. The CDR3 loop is CASSPRTRGVTDTQYF. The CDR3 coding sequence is TGTGCCAGCAGTCCGAGGACTAGAGGAGTCACAGATACGCAGTATTTT. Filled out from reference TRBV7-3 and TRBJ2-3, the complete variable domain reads GAGVSQTPSNKVTEKGKYVELRCDPISGHTALYWYRQSLGQGPEFLIYFQGTGAADDSGLPNDRFFAVRPEGSVSTLKIQRTERGDSAVYLCASSPRTRGVTDTQYFGPGTRLTVL.